The rows below give T cell receptor beta chains drawn from one sample of a study of T cell repertoires in cytomegalovirus infection. Antigens for these TCRs are unknown. A single record per CDR3 protein comes from TCRdb applying MiXCR to the reads. The table has some 920,000 distinct CDR3 sequences, 30% to 40% seen once. This specimen consisted of cultured CD8+ T cells from PBMCs, obtained from culture after CMV antigen stimulation. The receptors derive from a human donor in good health (CMV status not recorded). Some clones in this sample may be carry-over from other donors' samples. Each CDR3 is given with its conserved first and last residue. The D gene is left open where the match is weak. Size is omitted from some rows. Given values are once, few, many or a class for expanded clones.

TRBD2 18 - TRBJ2-4 TRBV2 CASSEDLAGLGSKNIQYF TGTGCCAGCAGTGAGGATTTAGCGGGGCTTGGGTCCAAAAACATTCAGTACTTC
- 16 few TRBJ2-5 TRBV11-2 CASSLGLVRGGETQYF TGTGCCAGCAGCTTAGGTCTGGTGAGAGGGGGGGAGACCCAGTACTTC
- 15 few TRBJ2-1 TRBV7-3 CASSPGGATYNEQFF TGTGCCAGCAGTCCCGGCGGGGCCACCTACAATGAGCAGTTCTTC
- 17 few TRBJ2-3 TRBV29-1 CSVEMSGGGQWGDTQYF TGCAGCGTCGAGATGTCAGGTGGGGGGCAATGGGGAGATACGCAGTATTTT
- 14 few TRBJ2-3 TRBV11-2 CASSLRAGVDTQYF TGTGCCAGCAGCTTAAGGGCAGGGGTGGATACGCAGTATTTT
- 12 many TRBJ1-5 TRBV7-9 CASSPDYQPQHF TGTGCCAGCAGCCCCGATTATCAGCCCCAGCATTTT
- 13 - TRBJ1-3 TRBV7-6 CASSFTGRNTIYF TGTGCCAGCAGCTTTACAGGGCGAAACACCATATATTTT
TRBD1 16 few TRBJ1-5 TRBV11-2 CASSLGQGRSNQPQHF TGTGCCAGCAGCCTAGGACAGGGCAGGAGCAATCAGCCCCAGCATTTT
TRBD2 19 - TRBJ2-5 TRBV6-5 CASSYSNAISGGAQETQYF TGTGCCAGCAGTTACTCGAACGCTATTAGCGGGGGGGCCCAAGAGACCCAGTACTTC
- 15 - TRBJ2-1 TRBV28 CASSLLTTNYNEQFF TGTGCCAGCAGTTTATTAACTACCAACTACAATGAGCAGTTCTTC
TRBD2 17 - TRBJ2-1 TRBV19 CASSISGGTSSYNEQFF TGTGCCAGTAGTATAAGCGGGGGGACGAGCTCCTACAATGAGCAGTTCTTC
- 15 - TRBJ1-3 TRBV4-1 CASSPRGPYGYTIYF TGCGCCAGCAGCCCCCGAGGACCTTACGGATACACCATATATTTT